The T cell receptor (beta chain) described here comes from a study of regulatory T cells in long-lasting Graves disease. Overall study results and limits: Relative to newly diagnosed Graves' patients, persistent ones had lower TCR diversity.

Germline values: CDR1 MDHEN, CDR2 SYDVKM. V dropped 6 bases and J dropped 3; count of bases not matched to a gene: 20. The CDR3 totals 18 residues. TCR beta libraries were built with iRepertoire HTBI primers and Arm-PCR of CDR3 regions. One entry per CDR3 protein, called by TCRdb with MiXCR from the multiplex PCR reads. The profile shows a few hundred thousand distinct CDR3 sequences, approximately 20% of them singletons. The sample's time point: persistent/refractory GD, antithyroid drugs over 5 years with positive TRAb. TCR sequences were obtained from RNA taken from PBMCs. The table lists this clonotype with many counts. Its antigen is unidentified.

This sequence was found in a female donor with Graves disease. Source: peripheral blood mononuclear cells (PBMCs), taken when the disease was refractory, from a patient treated with antithyroid drugs. The V and J genes are TRBV28 and TRBJ2-7, with 7 bases identical to TRBD1. CDR3 DNA sequence: TGTGCCAGCAGGACCCGGGACAGCCTCACAGACGGAAACTACGAGCAGTACTTC. It is translated as CASRTRDSLTDGNYEQYF.